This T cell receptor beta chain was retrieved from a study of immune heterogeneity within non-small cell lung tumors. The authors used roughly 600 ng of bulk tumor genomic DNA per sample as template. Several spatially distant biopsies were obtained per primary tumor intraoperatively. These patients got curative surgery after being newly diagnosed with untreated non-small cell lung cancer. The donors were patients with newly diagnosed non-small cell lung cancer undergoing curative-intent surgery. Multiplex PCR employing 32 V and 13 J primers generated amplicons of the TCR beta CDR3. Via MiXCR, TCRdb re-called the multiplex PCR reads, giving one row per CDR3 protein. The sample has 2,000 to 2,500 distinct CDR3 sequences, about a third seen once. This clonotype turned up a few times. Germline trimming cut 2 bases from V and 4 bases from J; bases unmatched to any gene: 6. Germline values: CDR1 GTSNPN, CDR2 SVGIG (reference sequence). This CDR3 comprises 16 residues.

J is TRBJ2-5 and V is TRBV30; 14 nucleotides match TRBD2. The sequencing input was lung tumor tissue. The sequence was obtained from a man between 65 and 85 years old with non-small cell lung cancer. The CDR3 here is CAWSPGLAGGRETQYF. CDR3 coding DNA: TGTGCCTGGAGTCCCGGACTAGCGGGAGGTAGAGAGACCCAGTACTTC.